This TCR beta chain was captured in a study of CD8+ T cells in alopecia areata. Treatment indicated: oral pan-JAK inhibitor, 5-10 mg twice daily. It was cDNA, reverse transcribed from extracted RNA, that served as the sequencing template. Sequencing was performed with immunoSEQ multiplex PCR; in TCRdb, only in-frame clones are kept and a portion is missing. Of 150,000 to 200,000 clones listed, approximately 60% were seen once; the top ten hold 14%. About this clone itself: What it binds is not known.

Broader study findings: One nonresponder leaves baseline CD8+ expansion's link to response uncertain.

The length of the CDR3 is 14 residues. V was pared by 8 bases and J by 9 bases, with 12 bases of the junction left unmatched. The TCR sequence derives from a human donor with alopecia areata. V usage is TRBV23-1 and J usage is TRBJ2-1, with TRBD1 matching 8 bases. TRBV23-1 is annotated as an ORF whose role is uncertain. This specimen consisted of CD4+ T cells sorted from blood, obtained at week 24, from a patient treated with tofacitinib. The CDR3 sequence is CASVLQGARCEQFF. The CDR3 region has the DNA TGCGCCAGCGTGCTTCAGGGGGCGCGTTGTGAGCAGTTCTTC.